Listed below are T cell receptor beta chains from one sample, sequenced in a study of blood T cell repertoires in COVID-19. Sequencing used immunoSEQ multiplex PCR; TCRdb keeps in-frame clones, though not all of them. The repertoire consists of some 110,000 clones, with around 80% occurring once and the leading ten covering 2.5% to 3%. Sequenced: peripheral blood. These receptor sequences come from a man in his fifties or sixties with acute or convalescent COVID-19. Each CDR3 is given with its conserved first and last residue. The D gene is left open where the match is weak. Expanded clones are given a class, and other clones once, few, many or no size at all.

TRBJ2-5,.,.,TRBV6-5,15,TGTGCCAGCAGTTACTCGACGGGAGTCACAGAGACCCAGTACTTC,CASSYSTGVTETQYF
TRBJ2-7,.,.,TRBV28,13,TGTGCCAGCAGTTTCCGACAGTCCTACGAGCAGTACTTC,CASSFRQSYEQYF
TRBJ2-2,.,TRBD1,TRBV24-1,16,TGTGCCACGTCGGACAGGGCGGGCCCCTGGGCCGGGGAGCTGTTTTTT,CATSDRAGPWAGELFF
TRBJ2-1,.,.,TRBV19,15,TGTGCCAGTAGTATAGGGACAGCTTCCTACAATGAGCAGTTCTTC,CASSIGTASYNEQFF
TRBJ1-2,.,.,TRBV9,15,TGTGCCAGCAGCGTAGTAGTAACCGGGGACTATGGCTACACCTTC,CASSVVVTGDYGYTF
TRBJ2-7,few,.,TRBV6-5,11,TGTGCCAGCAGTTATTCAGAAGAGCAGTACTTC,CASSYSEEQYF
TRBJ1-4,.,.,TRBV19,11,TGTGCCAGTACCAATAATGAAAAACTGTTTTTT,CASTNNEKLFF
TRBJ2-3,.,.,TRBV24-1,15,TGTGCCACCAGTGATTTGTGGGAGTCCACAGATACGCAGTATTTT,CATSDLWESTDTQYF
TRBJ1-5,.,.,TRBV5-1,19,TGCGCCAGCAGCTTGGATCTATTGGGGAGGGAATATAGCAATCAGCCCCAGCATTTT,CASSLDLLGREYSNQPQHF
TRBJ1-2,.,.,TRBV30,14,TGTGCCTGGAGCCCCGGCAGGGGATCTTTTGGCTACACCTTC,CAWSPGRGSFGYTF
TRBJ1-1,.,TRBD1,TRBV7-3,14,TGTGCCAGCAGCTTAACGGACAGGGGTACTGAAGCTTTCTTT,CASSLTDRGTEAFF
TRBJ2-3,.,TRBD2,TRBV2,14,TGTGCCAGCAGGAAGCGGGAGACCACAGATACGCAGTATTTT,CASRKRETTDTQYF
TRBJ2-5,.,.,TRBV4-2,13,TGTGCCAGCAGCCAGGAGCATGGGGAGACCCAGTACTTC,CASSQEHGETQYF
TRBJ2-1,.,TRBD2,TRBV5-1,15,TGCGCCAGCAGCTTGATAGCGGGGTCCTACAATGAGCAGTTCTTC,CASSLIAGSYNEQFF
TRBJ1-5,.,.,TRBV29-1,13,TGCAGCGCGACAGTAAATAGCAATCAGCCCCAGCATTTT,CSATVNSNQPQHF
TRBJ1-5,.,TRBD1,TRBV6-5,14,TGTGCCAGCAGACCCACAGGGGAGAATCAGCCCCAGCATTTT,CASRPTGENQPQHF
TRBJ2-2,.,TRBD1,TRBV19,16,TGTGCCGGTAGTACAGGGGGGTCGTACGGCGCCGGGGAGCTGTTTTTT,CAGSTGGSYGAGELFF